This T cell receptor beta chain was recovered during a study of cytomegalovirus exposure and HLA in healthy donors. Study findings and constraints: Highly shared sequence variants in one cluster were likely a sequencing artifact.

PCR amplification relied on 60 Vbeta primers (plus 13 Jbeta primers). Profiled with immunoSEQ multiplex PCR; TCRdb holds only in-frame clones, not every one. The sample lists some 86,000 clones, 75% to 85% occurring once. With respect to this clone: The antigen is unknown.

Trimming cost V 6 bases and J 6 bases; bases outside gene matches: 8. From germline, CDR1 is SQVTM and CDR2 ANQGSEA. The CDR3 loop spans 12 amino acids. Material: PBMCs. This TCR was sampled from a woman between 40 and 55 years old in good health and CMV-seropositive. The chain carries TRBV29-1 and TRBJ2-7; 7 nucleotides agree with TRBD1. The CDR3 sequence: CSVVGTVGEQYF. In DNA form, the CDR3 reads TGCAGCGTGGTGGGGACAGTTGGCGAGCAGTACTTC.